Described below is a single T cell receptor beta chain sequence and its context. The antigen is undetermined. The sample is drawn from a study of shared clonotypes between healthy human individuals. The study's findings and limits: Clonotype sharing across donors was expected to vary with sequencing depth.

Donors were healthy HIV-negative adults without recently reported acute infections or vaccinations. Each subset's genomic DNA was split evenly across several immunoSEQ plates. Method: immunoSEQ multiplex PCR; TCRdb's copy keeps in-frame clones and lacks some. The table lists fewer than 650,000 clones, about 79% of them singletons. The source material was PBMCs. The receptor was isolated from a woman between 40 and 55 years old in good health. Some clones in this sample may be carry-over from other donors' samples.

In DNA form, the CDR3 reads TGTGCCACCAGCAGAGACATCAGGTCCTACAATGAGCAGTTCTTC. Translated, it gives CATSRDIRSYNEQFF. The chain employs TRBV15 and TRBJ2-1; D gene unclear. The V gene's germline CDR1 is LNHNV and CDR2 YYDKDF (reference sequence). The CDR3 has 15 amino acids. Between the trimmed V and J ends, which lost 0 bases and 1 base, there was a span of 7 bases.